The 15 T cell receptor beta chains reported below all come from one sample, sequenced in a study of T cells after yellow fever vaccination. TCRdb passed the 5' RACE reads through MiXCR, listing each CDR3 protein once. The sample lists 350,000 to 450,000 distinct CDR3 sequences; roughly a sixth were seen once. Here the sequenced sample was PBMCs, taken before the yellow fever booster vaccination. The receptors derive from a man aged 18 to 29 who received the YFV17D yellow fever vaccine.

This clonotype was counted a few times. The V and J genes are TRBV6-5 and TRBJ2-7; possible D gene TRBD2, 6 bases. V was shortened by 5 bases and J by 1 base, with 18 bases between the two germline ends. The germline CDR1 and CDR2 sequences are MNHEY and SVGAGI. This CDR3 spans 16 amino acids. The CDR3 spells CASSGRSGRGSYEQYF. The CDR3 DNA reads TGTGCCAGCAGTGGACGGTCGGGCCGGGGGTCCTACGAGCAGTACTTC.

This chain joins TRBV20-1 and TRBJ1-5, with 7 nucleotides matching TRBD1. This CDR3 region has 14 residues. Germline CDR1 DFQATT, CDR2 SNEGSKA (reference sequence). V shed 6 bases, J shed 6 bases, and the junction held 11 bases outside the gene matches. CDR3 nucleotide sequence: TGCAGTGCCACCTCAGGGGGAGAGAGTCAGCCCCAGCATTTT. Its translation: CSATSGGESQPQHF.

The chain links TRBV6-1 to TRBJ1-6; 12 bases are shared with TRBD1. Germline V CDR1 and CDR2: MNHNS, SASEGT. The junction had 2 bases not matched to a gene; V was cut back by 0 bases and J by 8 bases. The CDR3 covers 16 residues. CDR3 bases: TGTGCCAGCAGTGAAGCGGGACAGGGGGCAGATTCACCCCTCCACTTT. This gives the protein CASSEAGQGADSPLHF.

There are a few counts of this clonotype. This sequence joins TRBV7-9 and TRBJ2-6; 8 positions agree with TRBD1. Germline V gene lookup returns CDR1 SEHNR and CDR2 FQNEAQ (reference sequence). Trimming removed 6 bases from V and 0 bases from J; junction bases left unmatched: 13. The CDR3 contains 19 residues. In DNA form, the CDR3 reads TGTGCCAGCAGGGGGCCGGGACAGGCCACGTTCTCTGGGGCCAACGTCCTGACTTTC. Protein sequence: CASRGPGQATFSGANVLTF.

This clonotype showed up just a few times. V and J are TRBV10-3 and TRBJ2-1; no firm D call. The length of the CDR3 is 14 residues. The germline gives CDR1 ENHRY, CDR2 SYGVKD. Trimming took 3 bases from V and 12 from J, leaving 18 bases between them. This CDR3 reads CAISDSRDAGTQFF. Here the CDR3 DNA reads TGTGCCATCAGTGATTCCCGCGACGCTGGAACGCAGTTCTTC.

This clonotype has more than one count but fewer than ten. The chain joins TRBV2 to TRBJ2-2, with a possible D match to TRBD1 (6 bases). Germline V gives CDR1 SNHLY, CDR2 FYNNEI. Deletions cut 4 bases from V and 0 bases from J, with 9 bases between. CDR3 length: 15 residues. CDR3 sequence reads: CASSGQAANTGELFF. The CDR3 DNA reads TGTGCCAGCAGTGGACAGGCAGCGAACACCGGGGAGCTGTTTTTT. The whole variable domain, filled in from reference TRBV2 and TRBJ2-2, reads EPEVTQTPSHQVTQMGQEVILRCVPISNHLYFYWYRQILGQKVEFLVSFYNNEISEKSEIFDDQFSVERPDGSNFTLKIRSTKLEDSAMYFCASSGQAANTGELFFGEGSRLTVL.

This clonotype was recorded once. V and J are TRBV2 and TRBJ2-7, with a tentative D call TRBD1 (6 bases). The CDR3 extends over 13 amino acids. Germline lookup yields CDR1 SNHLY and CDR2 FYNNEI. Trimming cost V 6 bases and J 2 bases, with 11 bases left between them. The CDR3 reads CASSGQLPYEQYV. The CDR3 DNA is TGTGCCAGCAGCGGACAGCTTCCCTACGAGCAGTACGTC.

This clonotype was counted many times. The J gene is TRBJ2-1, the V gene TRBV20-1; D possibly uses TRBD1 or TRBD2 (6 bases each). Trimming removed 3 bases at V and 10 bases at J, with 16 bases between. Germline CDR1 reads DFQATT; CDR2 reads SNEGSKA (reference sequence). The CDR3 consists of 13 residues. CDR3 sequence (DNA): TGCAGTGCTAGCCAGGGGCAGGGGAGGGAGCAGTTCTTC. Translation gives CSASQGQGREQFF.

The chain recombines TRBV12-3 or TRBV12-4 with TRBJ2-1; TRBD2 matches at 13 bases. This CDR3 is built from 16 residues. J was trimmed by 6 bases and V by 8 bases; bases with no gene match: 10. The chain's CDR3 is CASVLAGGPKANEQFF. Here the CDR3 DNA reads TGTGCCAGCGTACTAGCGGGGGGGCCGAAGGCCAATGAGCAGTTCTTC.

The V and J genes are TRBV28 and TRBJ1-2; 8 nucleotides align to TRBD1. The J segment lost 5 bases and the V segment lost 4 bases, leaving 6 bases of the junction unmatched. The CDR3 is 14 amino acids. Germline CDR1 MDHEN, CDR2 SYDVKM. In DNA, the CDR3 is TGTGCCAGCAGTTCGGACAGGGAGTATTATGGCTACACCTTC. Translation gives CASSSDREYYGYTF.

V usage is TRBV12-3 or TRBV12-4 and J usage is TRBJ1-2; a weak D match, TRBD1 (5 bases). The CDR3 consists of 14 residues. V was trimmed by 2 bases and J by 5 bases, leaving 12 bases between them. The CDR3 sequence is CASSLFRGPYGYTF. In DNA, the CDR3 is TGTGCCAGCAGTTTATTCCGGGGACCATATGGCTACACCTTC.

Here the CDR3 reads CATSDHGTALNTEAFF. CDR3 in DNA: TGTGCCACCAGTGACCATGGGACAGCTTTGAACACTGAAGCTTTCTTT. The chain has TRBV24-1 and TRBJ1-1; 7 bases map to TRBD1. J gave up 0 bases and V 4 bases, and 7 bases lay outside the gene matches. The CDR3 contains 16 residues. Germline CDR1 is KGHDR and CDR2 is SFDVKD.

This clonotype has a handful of counts. The chain combines TRBV3-1 with TRBJ1-5, with D unclear. V lost 0 bases to trimming and J lost 7 bases, with 7 bases between them. The germline V gene encodes CDR1 LGHDT and CDR2 YNNKEL (reference sequence). This CDR3 is 13 amino acids long. CDR3 loop: CASSQDLKQPQHF. Written as DNA, the CDR3 is TGTGCCAGCAGCCAAGACCTAAAGCAGCCCCAGCATTTT.

This clonotype was found a few times. This rearrangement joins TRBV7-2 to TRBJ1-1, with D possibly matching TRBD1 (5 bases). The germline CDR1 and CDR2 sequences are SGHTA and FQGNSA. Trimming removed 4 bases from V and 1 base from J, with 10 bases in between. This CDR3 contains 14 residues. This chain's CDR3 is CASSSRGANTEAFF. The CDR3 DNA reads TGTGCCAGCAGCTCCCGCGGGGCGAACACTGAAGCTTTCTTT.

This clonotype was counted ten times or more. The J gene is TRBJ1-1, the V gene TRBV7-2; D ambiguous. CDR3 size: 10 residues. The germline CDR1 and CDR2 sequences are SGHTA and FQGNSA. Trimming took 4 bases from V and 10 from J, leaving 7 bases between them. The CDR3 DNA follows: TGTGCCAGCAGCTCCGACGGAGCTTTCTTT. This encodes CASSSDGAFF.